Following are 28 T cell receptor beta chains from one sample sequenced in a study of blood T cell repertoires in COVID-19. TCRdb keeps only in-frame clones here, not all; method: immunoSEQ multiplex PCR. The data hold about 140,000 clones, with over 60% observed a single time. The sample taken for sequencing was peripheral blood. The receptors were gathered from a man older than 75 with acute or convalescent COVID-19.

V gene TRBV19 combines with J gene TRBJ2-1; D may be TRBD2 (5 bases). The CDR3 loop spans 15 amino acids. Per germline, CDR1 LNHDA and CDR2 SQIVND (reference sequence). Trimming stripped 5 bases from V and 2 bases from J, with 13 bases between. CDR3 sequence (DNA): TGTGCCAGTAGTTCCCCTGGGCGGGCCTACAATGAGCAGTTCTTC. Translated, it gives CASSSPGRAYNEQFF.

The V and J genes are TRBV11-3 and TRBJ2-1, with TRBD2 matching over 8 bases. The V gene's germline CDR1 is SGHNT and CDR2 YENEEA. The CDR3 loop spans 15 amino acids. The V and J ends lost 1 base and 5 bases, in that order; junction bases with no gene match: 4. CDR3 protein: CASSLGGTRDNEQFF. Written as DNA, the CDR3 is TGTGCCAGCAGCTTAGGAGGGACTAGAGACAATGAGCAGTTCTTC.

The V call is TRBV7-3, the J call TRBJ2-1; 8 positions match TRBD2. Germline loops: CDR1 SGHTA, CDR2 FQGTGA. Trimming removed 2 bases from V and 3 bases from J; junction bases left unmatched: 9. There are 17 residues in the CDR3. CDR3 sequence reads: CASSLVPSGPFYNEQFF. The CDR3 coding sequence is TGTGCCAGCAGCTTAGTCCCTAGCGGGCCTTTCTACAATGAGCAGTTCTTC.

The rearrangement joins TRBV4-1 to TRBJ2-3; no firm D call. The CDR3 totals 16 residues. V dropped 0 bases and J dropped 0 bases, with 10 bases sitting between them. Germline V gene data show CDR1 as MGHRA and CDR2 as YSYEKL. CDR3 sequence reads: CASSQEMSQSTDTQYF. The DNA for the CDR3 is TGCGCCAGCAGCCAAGAAATGTCACAGAGCACAGATACGCAGTATTTT.

The CDR3 sequence is CASRVSMDRTYEQYF. The CDR3 nucleotides read TGTGCCAGCAGGGTCTCTATGGACAGGACCTACGAGCAGTACTTC. The chain carries TRBV27 and TRBJ2-7, with 7 bases identical to TRBD1. J was trimmed by 2 bases and V by 6 bases; bases with no gene match: 10. This CDR3 has 15 residues. From germline, CDR1 is MNHEY and CDR2 SMNVEV (reference sequence).

In nucleotides, the CDR3 is TGTGCCAGCAAAGGGACAGGGGAACCCACAGATACGCAGTATTTT. This translates into CASKGTGEPTDTQYF. The chain links TRBV11-1 to TRBJ2-3; 10 nucleotides match TRBD1. The CDR3 spans 15 residues. Germline values: CDR1 SGHAT, CDR2 FQDESV (reference sequence). The ends lost 7 bases at V and 2 bases at J; junction bases unmatched: 6.

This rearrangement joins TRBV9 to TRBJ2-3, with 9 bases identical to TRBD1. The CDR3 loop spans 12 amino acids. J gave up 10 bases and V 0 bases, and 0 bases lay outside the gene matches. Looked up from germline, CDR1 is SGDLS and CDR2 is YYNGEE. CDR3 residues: CASSVGTGAQYF. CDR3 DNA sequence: TGTGCCAGCAGCGTAGGGACAGGGGCGCAGTATTTT.

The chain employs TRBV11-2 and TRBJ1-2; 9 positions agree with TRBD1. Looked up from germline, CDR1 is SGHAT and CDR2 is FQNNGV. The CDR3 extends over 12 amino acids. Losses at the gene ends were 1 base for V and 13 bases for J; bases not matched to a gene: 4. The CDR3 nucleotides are TGTGCCAGCAGCTTAGTCGGGACAGGGCGCACCTTC. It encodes CASSLVGTGRTF.

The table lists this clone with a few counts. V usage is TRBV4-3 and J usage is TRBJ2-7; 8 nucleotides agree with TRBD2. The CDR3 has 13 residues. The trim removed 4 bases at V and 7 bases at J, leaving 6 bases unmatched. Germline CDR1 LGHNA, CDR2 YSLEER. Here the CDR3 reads CASSPEPGGEQYF. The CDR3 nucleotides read TGCGCCAGCAGCCCCGAACCGGGAGGGGAGCAGTACTTC.

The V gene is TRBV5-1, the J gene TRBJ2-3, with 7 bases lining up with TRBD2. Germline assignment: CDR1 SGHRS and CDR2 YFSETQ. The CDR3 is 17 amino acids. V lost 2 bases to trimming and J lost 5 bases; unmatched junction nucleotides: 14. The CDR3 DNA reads TGCGCCAGCAGCTTCAGTCAGCGGGGCTCAATTAGAGATACGCAGTATTTT. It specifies CASSFSQRGSIRDTQYF.

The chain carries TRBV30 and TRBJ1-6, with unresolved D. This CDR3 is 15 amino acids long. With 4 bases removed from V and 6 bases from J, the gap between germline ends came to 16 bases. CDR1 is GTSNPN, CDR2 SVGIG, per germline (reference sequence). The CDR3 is CAWNGLQVVNSPLHF. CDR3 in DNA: TGTGCCTGGAATGGTTTGCAGGTGGTTAATTCACCCCTCCACTTT.

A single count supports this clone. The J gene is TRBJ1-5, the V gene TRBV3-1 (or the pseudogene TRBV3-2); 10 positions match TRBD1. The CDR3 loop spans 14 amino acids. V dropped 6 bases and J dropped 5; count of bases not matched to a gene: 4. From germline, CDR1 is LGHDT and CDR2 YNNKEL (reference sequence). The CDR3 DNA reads TGTGCCAGCAGTCGAGGACAGGGGGATCAGCCCCAGCATTTT. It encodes CASSRGQGDQPQHF.

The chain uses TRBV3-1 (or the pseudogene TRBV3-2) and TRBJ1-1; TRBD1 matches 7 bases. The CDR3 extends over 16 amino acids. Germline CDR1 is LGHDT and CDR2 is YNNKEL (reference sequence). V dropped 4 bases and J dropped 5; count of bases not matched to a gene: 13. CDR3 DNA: TGTGCCAGCAGCCCATTTAGGACAGGAGCCCTAACTGAAGCTTTCTTT. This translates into CASSPFRTGALTEAFF.

CDR3 sequence (DNA): TGTGCCAGCAGTTATAATAGGGGGCAGGGCCATGGCTACACCTTC. Protein: CASSYNRGQGHGYTF. This chain links TRBV6-5 with TRBJ1-2; 7 bases match TRBD1. This CDR3 has 15 residues. CDR1 and CDR2 (germline): MNHEY, SVGAGI. V was pared by 3 bases and J by 6 bases, with 10 bases of the junction left unmatched.

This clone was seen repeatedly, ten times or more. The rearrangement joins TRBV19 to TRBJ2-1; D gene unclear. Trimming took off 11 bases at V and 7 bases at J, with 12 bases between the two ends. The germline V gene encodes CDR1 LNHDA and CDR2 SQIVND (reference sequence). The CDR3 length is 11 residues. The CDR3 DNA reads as TGTGCCTCGACCTGGAGAAATGAGCAGTTCTTC. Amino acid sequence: CASTWRNEQFF.

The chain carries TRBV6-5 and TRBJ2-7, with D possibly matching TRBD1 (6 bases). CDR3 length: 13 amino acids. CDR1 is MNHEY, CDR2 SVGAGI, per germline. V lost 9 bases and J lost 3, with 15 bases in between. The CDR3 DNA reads TGTGCCAGTGGGGGCAGGAGCAACTACGAGCAGTACTTC. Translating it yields CASGGRSNYEQYF.

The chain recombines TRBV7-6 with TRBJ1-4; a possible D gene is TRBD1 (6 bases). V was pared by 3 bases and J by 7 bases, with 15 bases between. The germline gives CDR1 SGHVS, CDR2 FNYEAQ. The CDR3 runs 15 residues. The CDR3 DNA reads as TGTGCCAGCAGCTTTCGTCCAGGGGCGGGTGAAAAACTGTTTTTT. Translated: CASSFRPGAGEKLFF. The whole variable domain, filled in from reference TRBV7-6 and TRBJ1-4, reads GAGVSQSPRYKVTKRGQDVALRCDPISGHVSLYWYRQALGQGPEFLTYFNYEAQQDKSGLPNDRFSAERPEGSISTLTIQRTEQRDSAMYRCASSFRPGAGEKLFFGSGTQLSVL.

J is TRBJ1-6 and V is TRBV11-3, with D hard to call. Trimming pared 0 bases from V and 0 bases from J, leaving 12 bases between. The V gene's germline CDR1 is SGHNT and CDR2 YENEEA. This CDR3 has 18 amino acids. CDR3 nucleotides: TGTGCCAGCAGCTTAGATCTGAGGGCGAGCTCCTATAATTCACCCCTCCACTTT. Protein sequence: CASSLDLRASSYNSPLHF.

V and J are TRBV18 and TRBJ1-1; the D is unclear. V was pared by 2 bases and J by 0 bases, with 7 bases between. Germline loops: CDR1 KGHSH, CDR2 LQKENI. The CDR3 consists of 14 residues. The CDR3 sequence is CASSPGGLNTEAFF. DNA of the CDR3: TGTGCCAGCTCACCAGGAGGTCTGAACACTGAAGCTTTCTTT.

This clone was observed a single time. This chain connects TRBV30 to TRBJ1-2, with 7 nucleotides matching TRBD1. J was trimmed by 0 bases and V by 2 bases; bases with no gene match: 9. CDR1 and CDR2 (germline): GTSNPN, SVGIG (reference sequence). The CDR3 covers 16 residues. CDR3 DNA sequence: TGTGCCTGGAGTACCCACCGGGACAGCCCTAACTATGGCTACACCTTC. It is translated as CAWSTHRDSPNYGYTF.

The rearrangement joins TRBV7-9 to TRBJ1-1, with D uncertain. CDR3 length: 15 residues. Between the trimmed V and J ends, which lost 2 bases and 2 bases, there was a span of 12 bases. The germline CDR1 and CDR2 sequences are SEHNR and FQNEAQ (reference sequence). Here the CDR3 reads CASSLNSVTNTEAFF. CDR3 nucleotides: TGTGCCAGCAGCTTAAATTCTGTTACTAACACTGAAGCTTTCTTT.

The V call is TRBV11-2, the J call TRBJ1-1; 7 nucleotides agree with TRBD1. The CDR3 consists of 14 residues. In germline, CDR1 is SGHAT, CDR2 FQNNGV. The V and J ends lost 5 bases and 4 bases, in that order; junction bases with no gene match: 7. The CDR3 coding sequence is TGTGCCAGCAGCCCGTTCCAGGGGGGCACTGAAGCTTTCTTT. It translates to CASSPFQGGTEAFF.

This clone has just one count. The CDR3 region is CASSPGQGTRDTQYF. CDR3 DNA: TGTGCCAGCTCACCGGGACAGGGGACTAGAGATACGCAGTATTTT. This rearrangement joins TRBV18 to TRBJ2-3, with 10 bases fitting TRBD1. This CDR3 has 15 residues. V lost 3 bases to trimming and J lost 5 bases; unmatched junction nucleotides: 5. Germline CDR1 is KGHSH and CDR2 is LQKENI.

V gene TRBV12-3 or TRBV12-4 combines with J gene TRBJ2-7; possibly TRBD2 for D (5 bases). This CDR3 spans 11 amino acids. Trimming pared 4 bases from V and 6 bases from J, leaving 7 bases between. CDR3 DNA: TGTGCCAGCAGTTATGGAGGCGAGCAGTACTTC. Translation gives CASSYGGEQYF.

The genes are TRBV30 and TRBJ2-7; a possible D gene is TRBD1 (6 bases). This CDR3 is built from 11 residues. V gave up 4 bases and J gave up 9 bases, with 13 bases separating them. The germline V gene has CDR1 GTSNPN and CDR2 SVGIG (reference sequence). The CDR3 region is CAWKGEKGQYF. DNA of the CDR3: TGTGCCTGGAAGGGGGAAAAAGGGCAGTACTTC.

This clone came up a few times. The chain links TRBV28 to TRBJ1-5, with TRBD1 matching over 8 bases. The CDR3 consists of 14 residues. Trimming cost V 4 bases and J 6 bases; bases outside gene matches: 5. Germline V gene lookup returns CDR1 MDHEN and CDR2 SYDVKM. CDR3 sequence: CASSYGDRGQPQHF. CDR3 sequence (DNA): TGTGCCAGCAGTTACGGTGACAGGGGTCAGCCCCAGCATTTT.

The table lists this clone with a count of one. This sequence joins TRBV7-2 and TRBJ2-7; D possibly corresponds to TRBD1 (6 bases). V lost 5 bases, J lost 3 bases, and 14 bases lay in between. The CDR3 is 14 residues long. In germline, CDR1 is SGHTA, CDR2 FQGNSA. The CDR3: CASSQGSRYYEQYF. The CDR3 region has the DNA TGTGCCAGCAGCCAGGGGTCCCGATACTACGAGCAGTACTTC.

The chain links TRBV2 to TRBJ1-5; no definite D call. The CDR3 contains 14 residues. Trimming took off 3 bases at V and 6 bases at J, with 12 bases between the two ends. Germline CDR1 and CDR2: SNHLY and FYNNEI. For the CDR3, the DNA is TGTGCCAGCAGTGACCCCCGAGGGCTTCAGCCCCAGCATTTT. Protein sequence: CASSDPRGLQPQHF. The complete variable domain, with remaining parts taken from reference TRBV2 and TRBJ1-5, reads EPEVTQTPSHQVTQMGQEVILRCVPISNHLYFYWYRQILGQKVEFLVSFYNNEISEKSEIFDDQFSVERPDGSNFTLKIRSTKLEDSAMYFCASSDPRGLQPQHFGDGTRLSIL.